This section outlines one T cell receptor (beta chain) sequence together with its context. Antigen specificity is unknown. The sample is drawn from a study of lymphopenia after photon versus proton radiotherapy. Study conclusions and caveats: A bigger post-nadir fall in TCR diversity correlated inversely with survival time in deceased patients. Post-nadir diversity loss with photons came from oligoclonal expansion, particularly CD8+ Temra cells. Relative stability marked proton patients; photon patients lost diversity and naive cells. Only patients who died were analyzed for survival; proton advantage is unproven.

Germline-derived CDR1 and CDR2 are MDHEN and SYDVKM. The CDR3 extends over 16 amino acids. Deletions cut 7 bases from V and 0 bases from J, with 16 bases between. Produced via immunoSEQ multiplex PCR; TCRdb's table is partial and in-frame only. The data show tens of thousands of clones, with about 93% seen just once and around 10% held by the top ten. This clonotype was sampled from a woman aged 65 to 85 with pancreatic cancer. Some clones in this sample may be carry-over from other donors' samples. Sequencing was performed on peripheral blood, taken from a patient treated with proton-based radiotherapy. The rearrangement links TRBV28 to TRBJ1-5; no definite D call. The CDR3 DNA is TGTGCCAGCACCGCTGGGGAGACCTATAGCAATCAGCCCCAGCATTTT. Translating gives CASTAGETYSNQPQHF.